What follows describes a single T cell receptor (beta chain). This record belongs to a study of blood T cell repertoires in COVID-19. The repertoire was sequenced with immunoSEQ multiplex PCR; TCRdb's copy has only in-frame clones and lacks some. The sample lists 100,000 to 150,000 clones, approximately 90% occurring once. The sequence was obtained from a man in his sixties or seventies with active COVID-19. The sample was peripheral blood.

CDR3 residues: CASSSQDTLVVDGYTF. For the CDR3, the DNA is TGTGCCAGCAGTTCACAGGACACCCTGGTCGTTGATGGCTACACCTTC. This sequence joins TRBV27 and TRBJ1-2; D is possibly TRBD1 (5 bases). From germline, CDR1 is MNHEY and CDR2 SMNVEV (reference sequence). This CDR3 comprises 16 residues. The V end lost 4 bases, the J end lost 6 bases, and 21 bases lay between the germline ends.